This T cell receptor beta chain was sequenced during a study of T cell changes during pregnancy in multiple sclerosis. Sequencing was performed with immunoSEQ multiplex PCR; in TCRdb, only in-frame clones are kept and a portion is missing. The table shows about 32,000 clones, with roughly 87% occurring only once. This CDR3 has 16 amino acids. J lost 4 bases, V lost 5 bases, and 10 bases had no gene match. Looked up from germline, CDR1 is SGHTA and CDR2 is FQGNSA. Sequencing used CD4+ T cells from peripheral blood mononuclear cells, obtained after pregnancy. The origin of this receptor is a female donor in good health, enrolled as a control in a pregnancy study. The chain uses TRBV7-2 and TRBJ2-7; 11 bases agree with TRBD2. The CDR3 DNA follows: TGTGCCAGCAGCCTCCAGAGTAGCGGGGGGGGGTACGAGCAGTACTTC. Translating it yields CASSLQSSGGGYEQYF.